What follows describes a single T cell receptor (beta chain). V lost 1 base and J 11 bases, leaving 17 bases between the germline ends. The CDR3 runs 15 residues. The germline V gene encodes CDR1 MGHRA and CDR2 YSYEKL. This sample was included in a study of blood T cell repertoires in COVID-19. As for the study in general: Spain, Italy and the United States supplied samples that represented acute and convalescent COVID-19. PBMCs, B-cell-depleted T cells, or T cells provided the cDNA or gDNA that made up the material.

Under the authors' procedure: Estimated nucleated cell counts came from reference gene primer amplification. Repertoires were generated with immunoSEQ multiplex PCR, while TCRdb's copy carries only in-frame clones and drops some. V, J and clone size are taken as reported in that table, and D and trimming were inferred from the DNA itself. The sample has 250,000 to 300,000 clones, around four fifths seen once. The clonotype comes from a man aged 55 to 70 with acute or convalescent COVID-19. The chain combines TRBV4-1 with TRBJ1-4, with a tentative D call TRBD1 (5 bases). Input material: peripheral blood. This CDR3 is CASSQVGGEIGKLFF. CDR3 in DNA: TGCGCCAGCAGCCAAGTTGGGGGGGAAATCGGGAAACTGTTTTTT.